Listed below are T cell receptor beta chains from one sample, sequenced in a study of T cell responses to AZD1222 COVID-19 vaccine. Using immunoSEQ multiplex PCR, the repertoire was profiled, and TCRdb retains in-frame clones only, with some absent. Of about 83,000 clones listed, about 82% are singletons. The material was peripheral blood, obtained on day 0 of AZD1222 vaccination. The source is an adult in good health. Both conserved end residues are part of each CDR3.

V gene	J gene	CDR3 protein
TRBV28	TRBJ1-4	CASRGSTGVGEKLFF
TRBV30	TRBJ1-4	CAWSGQGADEKLFF
TRBV5-6	TRBJ1-5	CASSLGENPHQPQHF
TRBV5-1	TRBJ1-1	CASSLVRGNTEAFF
TRBV6-6	TRBJ1-1	CASSKANTEAFF
TRBV19	TRBJ1-1	CASSIDWTANTEAFF
TRBV20-1	TRBJ2-7	CSASSPGTGSPEQYF
TRBV6-6	TRBJ2-7	CASSSPPGGEQYF
TRBV4-1	TRBJ2-4	CASSQGPQAGAKNIQYF
TRBV7-2	TRBJ1-6	CASSHLGQNYNSPLHF
TRBV18	TRBJ1-2	CASSQGQGGSYGYTF
TRBV9	TRBJ2-7	CASSVGGQGPYEQYF
TRBV12-3/TRBV12-4	TRBJ1-5	CASSEGNQPQHF
TRBV28	TRBJ2-3	CASSLRPQASPDTQYF
TRBV4-1	TRBJ1-2	CASSQERTGGLGYGYTF
TRBV28	TRBJ2-5	CASSLLETQYF
TRBV24-1	TRBJ2-3	CATSEGMQGTQYF
TRBV6-4	TRBJ2-6	CASSDSPSSGSGANVLTF
TRBV28	TRBJ1-4	CASSSFSWGLNEKLFF
TRBV4-3	TRBJ1-4	CASSRQATGTGRKLFF
TRBV9	TRBJ2-3	CASSVGSLTDTQYF
TRBV28	TRBJ1-5	CASSSTNQPQHF
TRBV5-5	TRBJ2-4	CASSLSLAGAKNIQYF
TRBV6-2/TRBV6-3	TRBJ2-4	CASSSIRDRGRGKGKNIQYF
TRBV27	TRBJ2-7	CASKLGGGEGYEQYF
TRBV2	TRBJ2-2	CASSEQGARTGELFF
TRBV19	TRBJ2-3	CASSRPSAGGRLDTQYF
TRBV27	TRBJ2-2	CASSFTPGSTGELFF
TRBV4-1	TRBJ2-7	CASSRGQGDYEQYF
TRBV5-1	TRBJ1-2	CASSSLGGRNNYGYTF
TRBV29-1	TRBJ1-2	CSAETGGDYGYTF
TRBV6-5	TRBJ1-4	CASTPQGTNEKLFF
TRBV6-5	TRBJ1-1	CASSRTDGTEAFF
TRBV5-6	TRBJ2-7	CASSLGQSYEQYF
TRBV4-1	TRBJ2-7	CASSQGGQGVGEQYF
TRBV7-8	TRBJ1-1	CASSLVSEAFF
TRBV5-1	TRBJ1-6	CASSLEGRGSHPYNSPLHF
TRBV10-3	TRBJ2-7	CAISESPTYEQYF
TRBV28	TRBJ1-2	CASSLIPPIGYTF
TRBV10-3	TRBJ1-3	CAISYSGNTIYF
TRBV6-4	TRBJ1-1	CASSRTGAATEAFF
TRBV19	TRBJ2-7	CASSGLIGPYEQYF
TRBV6-6	TRBJ1-4	CASSYRDRGPGEKLFF
TRBV7-9	TRBJ2-7	CASSLALLGRLPTYEQYF
TRBV11-2	TRBJ1-4	CASSPDISKKLFF
TRBV18	TRBJ1-1	CASSPRTDATEAFF
TRBV27	TRBJ1-2	CASRPWGGADYGYTF
TRBV30	TRBJ2-7	CAWSTEATDRYEQYF
TRBV6-6	TRBJ1-1	CASSIEAFF
TRBV3-1/TRBV3-2	TRBJ1-1	CASSQDHGVPGTFF
TRBV6-2/TRBV6-3	TRBJ2-6	CASSYTPRARTSGANVLTF
TRBV4-3	TRBJ1-1	CASSQDEDLNTEAFF
TRBV28	TRBJ2-7	CASSLRDRVVSYEQYF
TRBV11-2	TRBJ1-1	CASSLEAFEAFF
TRBV24-1	TRBJ2-1	CATKSEGLYNEQFF
TRBV7-9	TRBJ1-4	CASSFFLSVEEKLFF
TRBV28	TRBJ2-3	CASRNYFTDTQYF
TRBV19	TRBJ1-2	CASRPYGADYGYTF